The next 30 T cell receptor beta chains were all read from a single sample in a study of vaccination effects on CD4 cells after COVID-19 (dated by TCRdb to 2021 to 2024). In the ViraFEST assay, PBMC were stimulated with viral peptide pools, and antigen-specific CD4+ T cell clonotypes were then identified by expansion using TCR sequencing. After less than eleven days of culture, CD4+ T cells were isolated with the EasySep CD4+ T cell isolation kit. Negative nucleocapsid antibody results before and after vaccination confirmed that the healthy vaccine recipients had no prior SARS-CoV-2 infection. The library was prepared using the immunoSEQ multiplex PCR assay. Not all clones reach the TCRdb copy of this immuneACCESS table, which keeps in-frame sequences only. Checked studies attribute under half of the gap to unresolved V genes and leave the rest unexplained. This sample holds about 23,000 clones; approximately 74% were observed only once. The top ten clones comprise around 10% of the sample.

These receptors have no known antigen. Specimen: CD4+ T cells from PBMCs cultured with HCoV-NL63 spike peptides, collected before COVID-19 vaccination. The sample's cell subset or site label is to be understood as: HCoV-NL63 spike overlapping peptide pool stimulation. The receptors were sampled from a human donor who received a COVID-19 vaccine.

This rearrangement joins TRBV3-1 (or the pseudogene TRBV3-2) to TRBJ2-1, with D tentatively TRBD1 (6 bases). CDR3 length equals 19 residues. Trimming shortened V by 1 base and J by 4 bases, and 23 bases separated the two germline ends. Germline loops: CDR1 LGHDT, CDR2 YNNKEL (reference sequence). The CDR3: CASSQASGHSRGRYNEQFF. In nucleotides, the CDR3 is TGTGCCAGCAGCCAAGCCTCCGGACACTCCAGGGGTAGGTACAATGAGCAGTTCTTC.

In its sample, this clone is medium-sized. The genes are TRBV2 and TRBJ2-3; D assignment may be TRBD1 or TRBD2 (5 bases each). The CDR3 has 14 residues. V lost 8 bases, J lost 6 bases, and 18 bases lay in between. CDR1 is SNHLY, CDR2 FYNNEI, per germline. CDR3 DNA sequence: TGTGCCAGCGGGCTGGGTGGGGGTCCTGATACGCAGTATTTT. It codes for CASGLGGGPDTQYF. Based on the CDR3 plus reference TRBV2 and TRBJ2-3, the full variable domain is EPEVTQTPSHQVTQMGQEVILRCVPISNHLYFYWYRQILGQKVEFLVSFYNNEISEKSEIFDDQFSVERPDGSNFTLKIRSTKLEDSAMYFCASGLGGGPDTQYFGPGTRLTVL.

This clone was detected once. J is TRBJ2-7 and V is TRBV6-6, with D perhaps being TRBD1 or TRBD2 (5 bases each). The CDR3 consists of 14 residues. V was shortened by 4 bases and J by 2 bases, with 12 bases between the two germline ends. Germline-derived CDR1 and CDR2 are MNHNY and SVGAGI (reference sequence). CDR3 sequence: CASSSYRDAYEQYF. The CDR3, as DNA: TGTGCCAGCAGTTCATACCGGGACGCCTACGAGCAGTACTTC.

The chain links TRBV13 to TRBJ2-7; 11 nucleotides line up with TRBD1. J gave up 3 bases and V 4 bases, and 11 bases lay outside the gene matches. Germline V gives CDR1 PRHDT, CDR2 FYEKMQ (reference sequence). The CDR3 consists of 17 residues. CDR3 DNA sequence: TGTGCCAGCAGCTCGACCGGGACAGGGGGTTTTAACTACGAGCAGTACTTC. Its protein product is CASSSTGTGGFNYEQYF.

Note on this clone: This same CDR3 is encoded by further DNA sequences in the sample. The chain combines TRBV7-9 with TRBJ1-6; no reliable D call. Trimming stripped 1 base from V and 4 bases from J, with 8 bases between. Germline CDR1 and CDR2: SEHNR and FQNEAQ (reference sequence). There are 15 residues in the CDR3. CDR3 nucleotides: TGTGCCAGCAGCTTAGGTGGGGAATATAATTCACCCCTCCACTTT. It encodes CASSLGGEYNSPLHF.

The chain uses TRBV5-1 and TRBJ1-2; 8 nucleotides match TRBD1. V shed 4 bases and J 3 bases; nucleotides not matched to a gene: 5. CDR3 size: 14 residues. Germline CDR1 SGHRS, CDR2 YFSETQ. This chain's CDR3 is CASSPSGQDYGYTF. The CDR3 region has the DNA TGCGCCAGCAGCCCATCGGGACAGGACTATGGCTACACCTTC.

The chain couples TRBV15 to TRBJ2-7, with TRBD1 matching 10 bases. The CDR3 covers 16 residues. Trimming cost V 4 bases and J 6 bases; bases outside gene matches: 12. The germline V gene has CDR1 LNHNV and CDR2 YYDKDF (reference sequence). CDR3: CATSTDYGTGVLEQYF. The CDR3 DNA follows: TGTGCCACCAGCACCGACTACGGGACAGGGGTCCTCGAGCAGTACTTC.

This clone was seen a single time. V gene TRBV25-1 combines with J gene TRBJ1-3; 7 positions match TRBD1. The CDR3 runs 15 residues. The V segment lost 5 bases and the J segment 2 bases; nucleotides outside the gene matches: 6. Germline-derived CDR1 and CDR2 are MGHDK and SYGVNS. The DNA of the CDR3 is TGTGCCAGCAGTTCGCCTGACAGGGCTGGAAACACCATATATTTT. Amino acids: CASSSPDRAGNTIYF.

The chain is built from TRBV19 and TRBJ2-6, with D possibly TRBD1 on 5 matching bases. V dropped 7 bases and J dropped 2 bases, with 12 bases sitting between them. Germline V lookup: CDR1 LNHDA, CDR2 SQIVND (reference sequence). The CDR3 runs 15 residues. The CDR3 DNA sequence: TGTGCCAGTAAACAGGACGCAGCTGGGGCCAACGTCCTGACTTTC. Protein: CASKQDAAGANVLTF.

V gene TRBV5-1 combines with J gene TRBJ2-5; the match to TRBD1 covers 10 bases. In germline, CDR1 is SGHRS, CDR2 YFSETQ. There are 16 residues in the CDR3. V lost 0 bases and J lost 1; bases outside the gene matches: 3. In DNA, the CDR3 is TGCGCCAGCAGCTTGGGGGGACAGGGGAGCCAAGAGACCCAGTACTTC. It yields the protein CASSLGGQGSQETQYF.

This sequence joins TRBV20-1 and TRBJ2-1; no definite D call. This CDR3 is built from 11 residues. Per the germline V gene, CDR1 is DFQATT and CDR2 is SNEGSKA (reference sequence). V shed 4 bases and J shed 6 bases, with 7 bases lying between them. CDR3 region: CSATGANEQFF. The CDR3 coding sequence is TGCAGTGCTACAGGCGCCAATGAGCAGTTCTTC.

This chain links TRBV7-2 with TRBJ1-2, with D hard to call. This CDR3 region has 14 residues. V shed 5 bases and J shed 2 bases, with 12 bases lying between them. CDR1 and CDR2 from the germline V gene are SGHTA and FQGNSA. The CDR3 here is CASSPSVENYGYTF. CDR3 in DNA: TGTGCCAGCAGCCCGTCAGTTGAGAACTATGGCTACACCTTC. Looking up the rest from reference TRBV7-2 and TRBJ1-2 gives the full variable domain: GAGVSQSPSNKVTEKGKDVELRCDPISGHTALYWYRQSLGQGLEFLIYFQGNSAPDKSGLPSDRFSAERTGGSVSTLTIQRTQQEDSAVYLCASSPSVENYGYTFGSGTRLTVV.

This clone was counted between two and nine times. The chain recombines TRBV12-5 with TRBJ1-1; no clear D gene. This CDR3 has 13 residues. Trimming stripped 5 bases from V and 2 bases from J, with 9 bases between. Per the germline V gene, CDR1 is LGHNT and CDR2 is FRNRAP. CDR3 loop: CASGLGSNTEAFF. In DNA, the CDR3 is TGTGCTAGTGGTCTAGGCAGTAACACTGAAGCTTTCTTT.

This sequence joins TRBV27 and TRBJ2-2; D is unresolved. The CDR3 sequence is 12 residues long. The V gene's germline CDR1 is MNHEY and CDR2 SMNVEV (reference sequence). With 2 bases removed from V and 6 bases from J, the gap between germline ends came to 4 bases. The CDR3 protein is CASSLKSGELFF. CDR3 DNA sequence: TGTGCCAGCAGTTTAAAATCCGGGGAGCTGTTTTTT.

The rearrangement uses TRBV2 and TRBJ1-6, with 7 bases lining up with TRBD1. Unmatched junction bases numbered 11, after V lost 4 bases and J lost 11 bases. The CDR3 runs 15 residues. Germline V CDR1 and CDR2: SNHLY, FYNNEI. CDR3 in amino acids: CASSAEGQAYTPLHF. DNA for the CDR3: TGTGCCAGCAGTGCTGAAGGACAGGCGTATACACCCCTCCACTTT.

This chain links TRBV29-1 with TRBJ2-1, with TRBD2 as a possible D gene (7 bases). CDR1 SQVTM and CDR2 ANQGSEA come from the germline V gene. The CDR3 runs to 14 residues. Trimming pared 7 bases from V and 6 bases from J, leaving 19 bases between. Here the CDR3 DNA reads TGCAGCGCCTCTTGGGGGGGCGGGGGCAATGAGCAGTTCTTC. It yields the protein CSASWGGGGNEQFF.

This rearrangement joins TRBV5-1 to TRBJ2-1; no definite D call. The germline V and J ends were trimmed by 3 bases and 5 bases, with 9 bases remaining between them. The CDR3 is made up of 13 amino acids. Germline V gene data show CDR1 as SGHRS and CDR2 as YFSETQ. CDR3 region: CASSSLMDNEQFF. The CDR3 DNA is TGCGCCAGCAGCTCCCTGATGGACAATGAGCAGTTCTTC.

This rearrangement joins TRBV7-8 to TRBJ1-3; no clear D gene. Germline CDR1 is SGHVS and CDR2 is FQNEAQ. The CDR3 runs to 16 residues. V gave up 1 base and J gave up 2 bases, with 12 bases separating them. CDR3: CASSLGRGRTGNTIYF. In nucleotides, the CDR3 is TGTGCCAGCAGCTTAGGGAGAGGGAGGACTGGAAACACCATATATTTT.

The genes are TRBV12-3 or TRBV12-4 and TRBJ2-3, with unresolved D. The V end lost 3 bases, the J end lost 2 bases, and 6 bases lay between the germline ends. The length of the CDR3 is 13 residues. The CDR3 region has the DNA TGTGCCAGCAGTTTTGGCACCACAGATACGCAGTATTTT. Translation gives CASSFGTTDTQYF.

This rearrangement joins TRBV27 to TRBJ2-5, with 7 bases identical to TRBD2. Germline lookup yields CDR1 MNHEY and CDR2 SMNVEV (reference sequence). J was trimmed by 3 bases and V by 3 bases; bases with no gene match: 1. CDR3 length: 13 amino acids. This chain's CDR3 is CASSFGRKETQYF. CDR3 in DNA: TGTGCCAGCAGTTTCGGGAGGAAAGAGACCCAGTACTTC.

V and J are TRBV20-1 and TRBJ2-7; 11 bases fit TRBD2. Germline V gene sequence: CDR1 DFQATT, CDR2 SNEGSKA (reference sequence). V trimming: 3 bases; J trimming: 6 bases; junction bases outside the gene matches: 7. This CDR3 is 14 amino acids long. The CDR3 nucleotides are TGCAGTGCTAGTATAGCGGGAGGGCCACGCGAGCAGTACTTC. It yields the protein CSASIAGGPREQYF.

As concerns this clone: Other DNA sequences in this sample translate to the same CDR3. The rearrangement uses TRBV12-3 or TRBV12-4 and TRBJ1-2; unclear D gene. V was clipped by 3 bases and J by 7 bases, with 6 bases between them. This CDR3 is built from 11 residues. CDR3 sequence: CASSLGGGYTF. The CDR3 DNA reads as TGTGCCAGCAGTTTGGGCGGTGGCTACACCTTC.

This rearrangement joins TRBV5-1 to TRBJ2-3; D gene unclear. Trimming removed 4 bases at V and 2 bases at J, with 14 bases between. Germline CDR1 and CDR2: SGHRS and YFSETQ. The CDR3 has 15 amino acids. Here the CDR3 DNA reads TGCGCCAGCAGCGGCCTTCCGGGCCCCACAGATACGCAGTATTTT. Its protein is CASSGLPGPTDTQYF. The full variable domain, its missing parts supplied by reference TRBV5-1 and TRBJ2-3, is KAGVTQTPRYLIKTRGQQVTLSCSPISGHRSVSWYQQTPGQGLQFLFEYFSETQRNKGNFPGRFSGRQFSNSRSEMNVSTLELGDSALYLCASSGLPGPTDTQYFGPGTRLTVL.

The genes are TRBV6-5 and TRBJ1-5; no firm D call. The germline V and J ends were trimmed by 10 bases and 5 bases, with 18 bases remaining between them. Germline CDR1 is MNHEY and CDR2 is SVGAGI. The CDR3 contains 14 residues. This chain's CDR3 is CATKGPGRYQPQHF. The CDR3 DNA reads TGTGCCACCAAAGGGCCCGGGCGGTATCAGCCCCAGCATTTT.

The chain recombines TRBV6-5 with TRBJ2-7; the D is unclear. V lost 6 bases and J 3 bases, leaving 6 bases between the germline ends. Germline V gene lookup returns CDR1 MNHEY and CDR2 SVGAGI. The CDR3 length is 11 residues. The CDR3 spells CASRFNYEQYF. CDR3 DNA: TGTGCCAGCAGGTTCAACTACGAGCAGTACTTC.

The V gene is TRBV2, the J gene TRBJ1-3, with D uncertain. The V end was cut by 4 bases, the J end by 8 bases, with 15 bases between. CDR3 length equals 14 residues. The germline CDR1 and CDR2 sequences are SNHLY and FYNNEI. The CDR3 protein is CASSVEVESHTIYF. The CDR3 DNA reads TGTGCCAGCAGTGTAGAGGTTGAATCACACACCATATATTTT.

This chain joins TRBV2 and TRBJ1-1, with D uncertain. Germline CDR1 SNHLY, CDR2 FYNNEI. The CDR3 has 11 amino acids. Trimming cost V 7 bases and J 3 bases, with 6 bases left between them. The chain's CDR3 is CASTQYTEAFF. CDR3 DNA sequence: TGTGCCAGCACCCAGTACACTGAAGCTTTCTTT.

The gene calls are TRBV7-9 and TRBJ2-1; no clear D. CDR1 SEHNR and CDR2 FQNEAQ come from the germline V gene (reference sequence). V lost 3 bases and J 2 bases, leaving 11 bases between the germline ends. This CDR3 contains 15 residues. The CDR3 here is CASSLRTFTYNEQFF. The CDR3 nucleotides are TGTGCCAGCAGCTTGAGGACCTTCACCTACAATGAGCAGTTCTTC.

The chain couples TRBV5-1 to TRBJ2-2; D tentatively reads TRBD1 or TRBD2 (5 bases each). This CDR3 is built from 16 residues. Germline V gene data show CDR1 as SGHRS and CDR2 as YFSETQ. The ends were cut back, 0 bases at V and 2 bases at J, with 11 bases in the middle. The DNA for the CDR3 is TGCGCCAGCAGCTTGGTACCCGGGGACAACACCGGGGAGCTGTTTTTT. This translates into CASSLVPGDNTGELFF.

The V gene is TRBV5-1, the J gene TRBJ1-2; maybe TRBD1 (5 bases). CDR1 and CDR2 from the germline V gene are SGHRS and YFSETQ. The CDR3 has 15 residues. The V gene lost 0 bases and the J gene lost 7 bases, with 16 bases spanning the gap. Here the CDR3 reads CASSLGDRPGGGYTF. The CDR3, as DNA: TGCGCCAGCAGCTTGGGGGACCGGCCGGGCGGTGGCTACACCTTC.